This TCR beta chain was retrieved from a study of cytomegalovirus exposure and HLA in healthy donors. Note on this clone: Its target is unknown.

Study-wide findings and caveats: In the analysis, some V segments, TRBV6-2 and TRBV6-3 included, were excluded as indistinguishable.

This CDR3 is 12 amino acids long. The ends were cut back, 3 bases at V and 3 bases at J, with 6 bases in the middle. Germline lookup yields CDR1 LNHDA and CDR2 SQIVND (reference sequence). Primers included in the PCR were 60 Vbeta and 13 Jbeta primers. Using immunoSEQ multiplex PCR, the repertoire was profiled, and TCRdb retains in-frame clones only, with some absent. This table holds some 150,000 clones, approximately 79% found once. This sequence was found in a male donor in good health and CMV-seronegative. This chain joins TRBV19 and TRBJ2-7; TRBD2 might be the D (6 bases). Sequencing was done on a sample of PBMCs. The CDR3 DNA follows: TGTGCCAGTAGTATGGGGGGCTACGAGCAGTACTTC. Protein product: CASSMGGYEQYF.